This TCR beta chain is drawn from a study of T cells in women clearing cervical HPV infection. Cervical HPV DNA detected by MY09/MY11 PCR, typed by dot-blot. The protocol was immunoSEQ multiplex PCR, while the TCRdb copy is restricted to in-frame clones and leaves out a portion. The sample totals some 23,000 clones; its top ten clones hold about 23%. The clonotype comes from a woman aged 18-69 years with a cervical HPV16 infection that either progressed to CIN3+ or cleared (not recorded which). Sequencing input: blood buffy coat.

CDR3 DNA, as far as it was read: TGCGCCAGCAGCTTGGGAGGGACTTCGGGTGATGATTCACCC. As protein: CASSLGGTSGDDSP. The whole CDR3 protein is CASSLGGTSGDDSPLHF. This rearrangement joins TRBV5-1 to TRBJ1-6; D may be TRBD1 (5 bases). The observed sequence ends 3 residues before the CDR3 terminus, with the missing tail filled in from the germline J gene. This CDR3 contains 17 residues. From germline, CDR1 is SGHRS and CDR2 YFSETQ. V shed 0 bases and J shed 8 bases, with 18 bases lying between them.